The 9 T cell receptor beta chains below come from one sample, sequenced in a study of T cells in Graves' hyperthyroidism and ophthalmopathy. RNA transcripts yielded amplified TCR beta CDR3 regions. First-round RT-PCR targeting the TCR CDR3 was performed with the HTBI primer set. A single record per CDR3 protein comes from TCRdb applying MiXCR to the multiplex PCR reads. The sample includes about 500,000 distinct CDR3 sequences, about 16% of them seen just once. The sequenced material came from blood. These TCRs come from a woman aged 25 to 39 with Graves' ophthalmopathy.

A word on this clonotype: A much larger clone differs by one base, so this may be a read error. The chain employs TRBV30 and TRBJ1-1, with a possible D match to TRBD1 (5 bases). Germline assignment: CDR1 GTSNPN and CDR2 SVGIG (reference sequence). The CDR3 totals 14 residues. Trimming took off 4 bases at V and 4 bases at J, with 16 bases between the two ends. CDR3 sequence: CAWISIQGGTEAFF. The CDR3 DNA sequence: TGTGCCTGGATCTCCATTCAGGGTGGCACTGAAGCTTTCTTT.

This chain uses TRBV20-1 with TRBJ2-1; weak D call: TRBD1 (8 bases). The CDR3 extends over 16 amino acids. Trimming took off 2 bases at V and 4 bases at J, with 18 bases between the two ends. CDR1 and CDR2 from the germline V gene are DFQATT and SNEGSKA (reference sequence). CDR3 sequence reads: CSARSQGGLGYNEQFF. The CDR3 region has the DNA TGCAGTGCTAGATCACAGGGGGGGCTAGGTTACAATGAGCAGTTCTTC.

This clonotype was picked up many times. The CDR3 protein is CASIPPSGGASYEQYF. The DNA for the CDR3 is TGTGCCAGCATTCCTCCCTCTGGGGGGGCCTCCTACGAGCAGTACTTC. V is TRBV28 and J is TRBJ2-7, with a possible D match to TRBD2 (7 bases). The CDR3 is made up of 16 amino acids. V lost 7 bases, J lost 0 bases, and 19 bases lay in between. From germline, CDR1 is MDHEN and CDR2 SYDVKM.

This clonotype was detected ten times or more. J is TRBJ2-1 and V is TRBV20-1; D remains unclear. Trimming removed 2 bases at V and 8 bases at J, with 16 bases between. The CDR3 is 14 amino acids. The germline V gene has CDR1 DFQATT and CDR2 SNEGSKA (reference sequence). The CDR3 is CSARNAAAIDEQFF. CDR3 sequence (DNA): TGCAGTGCTAGAAATGCGGCCGCAATCGATGAGCAGTTCTTC.

The chain is built from TRBV12-5 and TRBJ2-1, with 10 bases matching TRBD1. Trimming took 5 bases from V and 10 from J; bases not matched to a gene: 14. Germline CDR1 and CDR2: LGHNT and FRNRAP. This CDR3 has 16 residues. This CDR3 reads CASGQDRGLEFLEQFF. The CDR3 bases are TGTGCTAGTGGTCAAGACAGGGGGCTTGAATTCTTGGAGCAGTTCTTC.

This clonotype was seen a few times. This may stem from a read error, because a much larger clone lies one nucleotide away. The chain has TRBV7-3 and TRBJ2-3, with no clear D. This CDR3 contains 14 residues. The germline V and J ends were trimmed by 4 bases and 2 bases, with 10 bases remaining between them. Germline V gives CDR1 SGHTA, CDR2 FQGTGA. The CDR3 bases are TGTGCCAGCAGCTCCTGGGCAATCACAGATACGCAGTATTTT. Its translation: CASSSWAITDTQYF.

There are a few counts of this clonotype. The J gene is TRBJ2-2, the V gene TRBV11-2; 11 nucleotides line up with TRBD2. Germline assignment: CDR1 SGHAT and CDR2 FQNNGV. V gave up 2 bases and J gave up 6 bases; unmatched junction bases: 11. The CDR3 is 18 residues long. The chain's CDR3 is CASSLPYQLAGVAGELFF. The CDR3 bases are TGTGCCAGCAGCTTACCCTACCAACTAGCGGGAGTTGCCGGGGAGCTGTTTTTT.

This clonotype showed up just a few times. The chain uses TRBV9 and TRBJ1-3; D ambiguous. The CDR3 contains 14 residues. V was cut by 0 bases and J by 5 bases, with 9 bases left in between. Germline V CDR1 and CDR2: SGDLS, YYNGEE. The chain's CDR3 is CASSVVGGRNTIYF. The DNA of the CDR3 is TGTGCCAGCAGCGTAGTGGGCGGGAGAAACACCATATATTTT.

Concerning this clonotype itself: A much larger clone is a single base away; this may be a read error. The rearrangement joins TRBV11-2 to TRBJ2-1, with 8 bases aligning to TRBD2. This CDR3 has 15 residues. Germline CDR1 and CDR2: SGHAT and FQNNGV. V lost 4 bases and J lost 7; bases outside the gene matches: 9. This chain's CDR3 is CASSSPGGPGNEQFF. CDR3 nucleotides: TGTGCCAGCAGCTCCCCGGGAGGGCCGGGGAATGAGCAGTTCTTC. Full variable domain (missing parts from reference TRBV11-2 and TRBJ2-1): EAGVAQSPRYKIIEKRQSVAFWCNPISGHATLYWYQQILGQGPKLLIQFQNNGVVDDSQLPKDRFSAERLKGVDSTLKIQPAKLEDSAVYLCASSSPGGPGNEQFFGPGTRLTVL.